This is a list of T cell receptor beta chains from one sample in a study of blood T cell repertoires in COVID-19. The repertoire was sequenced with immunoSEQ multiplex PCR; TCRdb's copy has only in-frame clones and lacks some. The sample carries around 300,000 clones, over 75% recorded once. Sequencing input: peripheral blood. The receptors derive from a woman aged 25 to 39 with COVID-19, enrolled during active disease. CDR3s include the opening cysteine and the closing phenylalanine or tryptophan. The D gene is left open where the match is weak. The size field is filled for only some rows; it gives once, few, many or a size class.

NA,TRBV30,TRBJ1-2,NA,CATEVGANGYTF,TGTGCCACGGAGGTGGGGGCGAATGGCTACACCTTC
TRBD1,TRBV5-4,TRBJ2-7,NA,CASSGPQGAYEQYF,TGTGCCAGCAGCGGGCCCCAGGGGGCATACGAGCAGTACTTC
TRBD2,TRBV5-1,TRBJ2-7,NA,CASSLALGTSGYEQYF,TGCGCCAGCAGCTTGGCCCTCGGGACTAGCGGATACGAGCAGTACTTC
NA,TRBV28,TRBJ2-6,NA,CASDRGSSGANVLTF,TGTGCCAGCGATCGGGGGAGCTCTGGGGCCAACGTCCTGACTTTC
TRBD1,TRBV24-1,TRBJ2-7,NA,CATSDPSTGKYEQYF,TGTGCCACCAGTGATCCTTCGACAGGGAAATACGAGCAGTACTTC
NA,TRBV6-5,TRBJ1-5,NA,CASSPGLYQPQHF,TGTGCCAGCAGCCCCGGTCTATATCAGCCCCAGCATTTT
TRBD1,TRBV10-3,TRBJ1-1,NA,CAITGQADTEAFF,TGTGCCATCACCGGACAGGCCGACACTGAAGCTTTCTTT
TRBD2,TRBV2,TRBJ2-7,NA,CASSQLAGGRFNEQYF,TGTGCCAGCAGTCAACTAGCGGGAGGGCGCTTTAACGAGCAGTACTTC
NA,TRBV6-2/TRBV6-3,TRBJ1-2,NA,CASSYRNRGNGYTF,TGTGCCAGCAGTTACAGAAACCGGGGAAATGGCTACACCTTC
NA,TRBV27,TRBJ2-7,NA,CASSLTLEPTYEQYF,TGTGCCAGCAGTCTGACACTAGAACCAACCTACGAGCAGTACTTC
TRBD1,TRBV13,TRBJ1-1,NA,CASSSGGSTEAFF,TGTGCCAGCAGTTCAGGGGGTAGCACTGAAGCTTTCTTT
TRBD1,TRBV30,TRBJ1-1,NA,CAWRRGGSAEAFF,TGTGCCTGGAGAAGAGGGGGCTCGGCTGAAGCTTTCTTT
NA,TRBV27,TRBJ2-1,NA,CASSPTARVNEQFF,TGTGCCAGCAGTCCCACCGCGAGGGTGAATGAGCAGTTCTTC
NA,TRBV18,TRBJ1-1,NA,CASSSTANTEAFF,TGTGCCAGCTCATCGACAGCGAACACTGAAGCTTTCTTT
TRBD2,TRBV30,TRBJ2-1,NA,CAWSVRGLAPMGQFF,TGTGCCTGGAGTGTACGGGGACTAGCTCCGATGGGGCAGTTCTTC
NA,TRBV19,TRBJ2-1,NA,CASSTATNYNEQFF,TGTGCCAGTAGTACCGCGACTAACTACAATGAGCAGTTCTTC
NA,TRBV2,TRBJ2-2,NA,CASSEDREITGELFF,TGTGCCAGCAGTGAAGACAGGGAAATCACCGGGGAGCTGTTTTTT
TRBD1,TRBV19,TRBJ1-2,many,CASSRSGTEHYTF,TGTGCCAGTAGTCGTTCCGGGACAGAACACTACACCTTC
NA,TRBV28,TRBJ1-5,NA,CASKGGMGSYQPQHF,TGTGCCAGCAAGGGGGGGATGGGGTCGTATCAGCCCCAGCATTTT
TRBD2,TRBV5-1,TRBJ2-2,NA,CASSSGLAGAGELFF,TGCGCCAGCAGCAGCGGACTAGCGGGCGCCGGGGAGCTGTTTTTT
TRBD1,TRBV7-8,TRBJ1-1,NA,CASSLAPTGGYAEAFF,TGTGCCAGCAGCTTAGCGCCGACAGGGGGGTACGCTGAAGCTTTCTTT
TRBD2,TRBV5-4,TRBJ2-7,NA,CASSFLAGVGEQYF,TGTGCCAGCAGCTTTCTAGCGGGAGTTGGCGAGCAGTACTTC
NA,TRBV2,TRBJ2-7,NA,CASNYGTRFYEQYF,TGTGCCAGCAATTACGGGACTCGATTCTACGAGCAGTACTTC
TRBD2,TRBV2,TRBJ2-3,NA,CASSVRLAEDTQYF,TGTGCCAGCAGTGTTAGACTAGCGGAAGATACGCAGTATTTT
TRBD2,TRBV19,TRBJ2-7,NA,CASSLRGETEQYF,TGTGCCAGTAGCCTACGGGGGGAGACCGAGCAGTACTTC
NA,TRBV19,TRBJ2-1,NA,CASRMAGTYNEQFF,TGTGCCAGTAGGATGGCAGGGACCTACAATGAGCAGTTCTTC
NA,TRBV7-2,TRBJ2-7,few,CASSLAVELGEQYF,TGTGCCAGCAGCTTAGCGGTCGAGCTAGGCGAGCAGTACTTC
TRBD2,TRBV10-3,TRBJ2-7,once,CAISESSRLGTSGSYEQYF,TGTGCCATCAGTGAGTCCTCACGGCTAGGGACTAGCGGGAGCTACGAGCAGTACTTC
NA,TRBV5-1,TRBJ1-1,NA,CASSRTEAFF,TGCGCCAGCAGCCGGACTGAAGCTTTCTTT
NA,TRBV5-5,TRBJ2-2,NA,CASSLAGTGELFF,TGTGCCAGCAGCTTGGCGGGGACCGGGGAGCTGTTTTTT
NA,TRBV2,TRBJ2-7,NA,CASSGRRGQYF,TGTGCCAGCAGCGGACGAAGGGGACAGTACTTC
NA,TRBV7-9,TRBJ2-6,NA,CASSLPGTSSGANVLTF,TGTGCCAGCAGCTTACCAGGTACAAGCTCTGGGGCCAACGTCCTGACTTTC
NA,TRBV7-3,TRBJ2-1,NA,CASSPNGGNEQFF,TGTGCCAGCAGTCCTAATGGGGGGAATGAGCAGTTCTTC
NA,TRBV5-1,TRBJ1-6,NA,CASSLAGYADSPLHF,TGCGCCAGCAGCTTGGCCGGTTATGCGGATTCACCCCTCCACTTT
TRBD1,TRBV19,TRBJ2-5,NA,CASSIGQGRETQYF,TGTGCCAGTAGTATAGGACAGGGAAGAGAGACCCAGTACTTC
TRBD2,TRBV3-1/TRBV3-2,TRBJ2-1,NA,CASSQPAGAYNEQFF,TGTGCCAGCAGCCAGCCCGCGGGAGCGTACAATGAGCAGTTCTTC
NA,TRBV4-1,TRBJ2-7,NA,CASSQDAPPSSYEQYF,TGCGCCAGCAGCCAAGACGCCCCCCCTAGCTCCTACGAGCAGTACTTC
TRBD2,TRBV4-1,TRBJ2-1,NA,CASSQGLASSYNEQFF,TGCGCCAGCAGCCAAGGACTAGCGAGCTCCTACAATGAGCAGTTCTTC
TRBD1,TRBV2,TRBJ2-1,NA,CASSGDSYNEQFF,TGTGCCAGCAGCGGGGACAGCTACAATGAGCAGTTCTTC
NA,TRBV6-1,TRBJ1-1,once,CASSERVGVKAFF,TGTGCCAGCAGTGAAAGAGTCGGAGTTAAGGCTTTCTTT
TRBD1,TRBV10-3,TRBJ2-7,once,CAISERGQGGTYEQYF,TGTGCCATCAGTGAGCGGGGACAGGGGGGGACCTACGAGCAGTACTTC
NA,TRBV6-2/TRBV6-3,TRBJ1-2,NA,CASSYTGSNYGYTF,TGTGCCAGCAGTTACACGGGGTCGAACTATGGCTACACCTTC
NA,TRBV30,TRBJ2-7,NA,CAWGPLGRGEQYF,TGTGCCTGGGGGCCTCTTGGGAGGGGGGAGCAGTACTTC
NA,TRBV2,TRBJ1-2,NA,CASNDQGGYTF,TGTGCCAGCAATGATCAGGGTGGCTACACCTTC
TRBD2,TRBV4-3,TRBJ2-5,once,CASSLSGRAQETQYF,TGCGCCAGCAGCCTTAGCGGGAGGGCCCAAGAGACCCAGTACTTC
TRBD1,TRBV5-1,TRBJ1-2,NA,CASSSTGVNGYTF,TGCGCCAGCAGCTCAACAGGGGTCAATGGCTACACCTTC
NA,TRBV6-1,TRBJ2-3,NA,CASSERVDTQYF,TGTGCCAGCAGTGAGAGAGTAGATACGCAGTATTTT
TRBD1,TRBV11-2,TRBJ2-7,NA,CASSLVPRGTGEQYF,TGTGCCAGCAGCTTGGTGCCTCGGGGGACAGGCGAGCAGTACTTC
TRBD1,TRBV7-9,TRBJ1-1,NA,CASSFAGQVFTEAFF,TGTGCCAGCAGCTTTGCGGGACAGGTTTTCACTGAAGCTTTCTTT
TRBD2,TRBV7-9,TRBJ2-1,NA,CASSLSGLAGYNEQFF,TGTGCCAGCAGCTTATCGGGACTAGCGGGTTACAATGAGCAGTTCTTC
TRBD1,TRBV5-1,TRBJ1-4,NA,CASSLQGTANEKLFF,TGCGCCAGCAGCTTGCAAGGGACAGCTAATGAAAAACTGTTTTTT
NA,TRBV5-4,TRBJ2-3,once,CASSLTKSTDTQYF,TGTGCCAGCAGCTTGACAAAAAGCACAGATACGCAGTATTTT
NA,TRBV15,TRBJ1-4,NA,CATSRPGVTNEKLFF,TGTGCCACCAGCAGGCCAGGGGTAACTAATGAAAAACTGTTTTTT
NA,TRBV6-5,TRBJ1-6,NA,CASSYASGIDNSPLHF,TGTGCCAGCAGTTACGCCTCAGGGATCGACAATTCACCCCTCCACTTT